This entry lists 17 T cell receptor beta chains sequenced from one sample in a study of shared clonotypes between healthy human individuals. Terminally differentiated effector memory CD45RA+ cells were excluded by CCR7 positive selection of CD45RO-negative cells. Some clones are missing from TCRdb's copy, which holds only in-frame ones; the method was immunoSEQ multiplex PCR. The sample has around 2,000,000 clones, roughly 91% seen once. Input material: naive CD8+ T cells from PBMCs. These receptors were collected from a man between 18 and 35 years old in good health. Some clones in this sample may be carry-over from other donors' samples.

This clone has a single count. This chain links TRBV29-1 with TRBJ2-1; the match to TRBD2 covers 10 bases. The ends lost 6 bases at V and 4 bases at J; junction bases unmatched: 3. This CDR3 has 13 residues. From germline, CDR1 is SQVTM and CDR2 ANQGSEA. DNA for the CDR3: TGCAGCGTCGGGGGACTAGCGTACAATGAGCAGTTCTTC. Residues: CSVGGLAYNEQFF.

V usage is TRBV7-8 and J usage is TRBJ2-2; D is perhaps TRBD2 (7 bases). The CDR3 sequence is 16 residues long. Trimming cost V 5 bases and J 5 bases, with 18 bases left between them. CDR1 is SGHVS and CDR2 is FQNEAQ in the germline V gene. CDR3 loop: CASSATRGAGTGELFF. CDR3 coding DNA: TGTGCCAGCAGCGCCACCCGGGGGGCCGGGACCGGGGAGCTGTTTTTT.

The rearrangement joins TRBV5-4 to TRBJ2-2; TRBD2 matches 7 bases. V was pared by 2 bases and J by 7 bases, with 11 bases of the junction left unmatched. The germline V gene encodes CDR1 SGHNT and CDR2 YYREEE (reference sequence). CDR3 length: 16 amino acids. Written as DNA, the CDR3 is TGTGCCAGCAGCTTTAGCGGGCCCGAGCCGAACGGGGAGCTGTTTTTT. This encodes CASSFSGPEPNGELFF. Full variable domain (outside the CDR3, taken from reference TRBV5-4 and TRBJ2-2): ETGVTQSPTHLIKTRGQQVTLRCSSQSGHNTVSWYQQALGQGPQFIFQYYREEENGRGNFPPRFSGLQFPNYSSELNVNALELDDSALYLCASSFSGPEPNGELFFGEGSRLTVL.

The chain carries TRBV28 and TRBJ2-7; D not certain. CDR1 and CDR2 from the germline V gene are MDHEN and SYDVKM. The CDR3 contains 14 residues. Trimming took 3 bases from V and 2 from J, leaving 11 bases between them. The CDR3 sequence: CASSFAGSTYEQYF. The CDR3 DNA follows: TGTGCCAGCAGTTTCGCAGGTTCAACCTACGAGCAGTACTTC. Full variable domain (outside the CDR3, taken from reference TRBV28 and TRBJ2-7): DVKVTQSSRYLVKRTGEKVFLECVQDMDHENMFWYRQDPGLGLRLIYFSYDVKMKEKGDIPEGYSVSREKKERFSLILESASTNQTSMYLCASSFAGSTYEQYFGPGTRLTVT.

This rearrangement joins TRBV5-8 to TRBJ1-5; a possible D gene is TRBD1 (5 bases). With 3 bases removed from V and 0 bases from J, the gap between germline ends came to 10 bases. The CDR3 covers 15 residues. Germline loops: CDR1 SGHTS, CDR2 YDEGEE. CDR3 sequence: CASSWDSYSNQPQHF. DNA of the CDR3: TGTGCCAGCAGCTGGGACTCTTATAGCAATCAGCCCCAGCATTTT.

This chain links TRBV2 with TRBJ2-1, with D perhaps matching TRBD1 or TRBD2 (5 bases each). The CDR3 contains 16 residues. Germline V gene data show CDR1 as SNHLY and CDR2 as FYNNEI. V was clipped by 6 bases and J by 4 bases, with 19 bases between them. The CDR3 loop is CASSYGGETLYNEQFF. In nucleotides, the CDR3 is TGTGCCAGCAGCTATGGGGGAGAGACCTTATACAATGAGCAGTTCTTC. The entire variable domain, with the rest obtained from reference TRBV2 and TRBJ2-1, is as follows: EPEVTQTPSHQVTQMGQEVILRCVPISNHLYFYWYRQILGQKVEFLVSFYNNEISEKSEIFDDQFSVERPDGSNFTLKIRSTKLEDSAMYFCASSYGGETLYNEQFFGPGTRLTVL.

J is TRBJ2-3 and V is TRBV6-1; D might be TRBD2 (5 bases). Germline values: CDR1 MNHNS, CDR2 SASEGT. Trimming took off 6 bases at V and 0 bases at J, with 13 bases between the two ends. The CDR3 has 15 amino acids. The CDR3 sequence is CASRAREGSTDTQYF. In DNA form, the CDR3 reads TGTGCCAGCAGGGCGCGTGAGGGCAGCACAGATACGCAGTATTTT.

A word on this clone: Different DNA sequences within this sample yield the same CDR3. The chain combines TRBV28 with TRBJ2-1; TRBD1 matches at 8 bases. The V segment lost 5 bases and the J segment 4 bases; nucleotides outside the gene matches: 4. This CDR3 spans 14 amino acids. The germline V gene has CDR1 MDHEN and CDR2 SYDVKM. The CDR3 is CASSIRDRYNEQFF. CDR3 nucleotides: TGTGCCAGCAGTATCCGGGACAGGTACAATGAGCAGTTCTTC.

The genes are TRBV9 and TRBJ2-5; no reliable D call. Trimming took off 2 bases at V and 6 bases at J, with 11 bases between the two ends. The CDR3 covers 13 residues. Germline values: CDR1 SGDLS, CDR2 YYNGEE. The CDR3 DNA sequence: TGTGCCAGCAGCGTGGTCTCTGGGAAGACCCAGTACTTC. Amino acid sequence: CASSVVSGKTQYF.

Concerning this clone itself: This specimen includes other DNA sequences encoding the same CDR3. The chain couples TRBV9 to TRBJ2-1; D gene uncertain. CDR3 length: 12 amino acids. V lost 3 bases to trimming and J lost 6 bases, with 7 bases between them. Germline-derived CDR1 and CDR2 are SGDLS and YYNGEE. In nucleotides, the CDR3 is TGTGCCAGCAGCGCCTCGGGCAATGAGCAGTTCTTC. Its protein is CASSASGNEQFF.

This chain joins TRBV6-5 and TRBJ1-4; weak D call: TRBD1 (6 bases). Germline CDR1 MNHEY, CDR2 SVGAGI. Trimming cost V 2 bases and J 4 bases, with 14 bases left between them. This CDR3 region has 16 residues. In nucleotides, the CDR3 is TGTGCCAGCAGTTACCTCGGAGGGGGGCGTAATGAAAAACTGTTTTTT. Translation gives CASSYLGGGRNEKLFF.

This clone was found once. The chain is built from TRBV6-5 and TRBJ1-1, with D hard to call. The CDR3 contains 14 residues. The V gene lost 5 bases and the J gene lost 6 bases, with 16 bases spanning the gap. Germline assignment: CDR1 MNHEY and CDR2 SVGAGI. CDR3 DNA: TGTGCCAGCAGTCTTTGGGCCCGTGGCGCTGAAGCTTTCTTT. This translates into CASSLWARGAEAFF.

The rearrangement uses TRBV28 and TRBJ1-1; 7 bases are a match to TRBD1. Germline V lookup: CDR1 MDHEN, CDR2 SYDVKM. The CDR3 length is 16 residues. CDR3 sequence: CAAGQALTLVGTEAFF. For the CDR3, the DNA is TGTGCGGCAGGACAGGCCCTCACTCTGGTAGGGACTGAAGCTTTCTTT. Variable domain in full (rest from reference TRBV28 and TRBJ1-1): DVKVTQSSRYLVKRTGEKVFLECVQDMDHENMFWYRQDPGLGLRLIYFSYDVKMKEKGDIPEGYSVSREKKERFSLILESASTNQTSMYLCAAGQALTLVGTEAFFGQGTRLTVV.

The CDR3 loop is CASSQARLASFEQFF. DNA for the CDR3: TGCGCCAGCAGCCAAGCCCGACTAGCCTCCTTTGAGCAGTTCTTC. The chain recombines TRBV4-1 with TRBJ2-1; 7 bases map to TRBD2. The CDR3 contains 15 residues. The germline CDR1 and CDR2 sequences are MGHRA and YSYEKL. Unmatched junction bases numbered 9, after V lost 1 base and J lost 9 bases.

V gene TRBV6-6 combines with J gene TRBJ1-1; the D is unclear. This CDR3 is built from 15 residues. CDR1 MNHNY and CDR2 SVGAGI come from the germline V gene (reference sequence). Trimming left V 6 bases short and J 0 bases short, with 14 bases between. CDR3 DNA: TGTGCCAGCAGCATGCCAGGATTAATGAACACTGAAGCTTTCTTT. Protein product: CASSMPGLMNTEAFF.

The V and J genes are TRBV28 and TRBJ2-3; 9 bases are a match to TRBD1. Unmatched junction bases numbered 7, after V lost 5 bases and J lost 4 bases. This CDR3 contains 15 residues. Per the germline V gene, CDR1 is MDHEN and CDR2 is SYDVKM. In nucleotides, the CDR3 is TGTGCCAGCAGTCCGGACAGGGGAGGTCCAGATACGCAGTATTTT. This gives the protein CASSPDRGGPDTQYF.

The CDR3 DNA reads as TGTGCCAGCAGCTTGCTATTCGGGACAGGGGGGGAGACCCAGTACTTC. It is translated as CASSLLFGTGGETQYF. The chain joins TRBV5-5 to TRBJ2-5; 11 positions agree with TRBD1. This CDR3 is built from 16 residues. J lost 5 bases, V lost 1 base, and 7 bases had no gene match. Germline V gene lookup returns CDR1 SGHKS and CDR2 YYEKEE (reference sequence).